This T cell receptor beta chain is from a study of cytomegalovirus exposure and HLA in healthy donors. Study-wide points: V- and J-gene trimming in TCR beta was tied to a missense DCLRE1C variant by an analysis performed later.

This CDR3 comprises 14 residues. Per the germline V gene, CDR1 is LNHDA and CDR2 is SQIVND (reference sequence). V was pared by 6 bases and J by 3 bases, with 5 bases of the junction left unmatched. A word on this clone: Its matching antigen is unknown.

This PCR relied on a set of 60 Vbeta primers and 13 Jbeta primers. Using immunoSEQ multiplex PCR, the repertoire was profiled, and TCRdb retains in-frame clones only, with some absent. The sample consists of tens of thousands of clones, under 80% of them appearing once. The specimen was PBMCs. The clonotype was recovered from a woman in her forties or fifties in good health and CMV-seropositive. The rearrangement links TRBV19 to TRBJ2-3; 8 nucleotides align to TRBD1. The CDR3 loop reads CASSRTGPTDTQYF. The DNA of the CDR3 is TGTGCCAGTAGCCGGACAGGGCCTACAGATACGCAGTATTTT.